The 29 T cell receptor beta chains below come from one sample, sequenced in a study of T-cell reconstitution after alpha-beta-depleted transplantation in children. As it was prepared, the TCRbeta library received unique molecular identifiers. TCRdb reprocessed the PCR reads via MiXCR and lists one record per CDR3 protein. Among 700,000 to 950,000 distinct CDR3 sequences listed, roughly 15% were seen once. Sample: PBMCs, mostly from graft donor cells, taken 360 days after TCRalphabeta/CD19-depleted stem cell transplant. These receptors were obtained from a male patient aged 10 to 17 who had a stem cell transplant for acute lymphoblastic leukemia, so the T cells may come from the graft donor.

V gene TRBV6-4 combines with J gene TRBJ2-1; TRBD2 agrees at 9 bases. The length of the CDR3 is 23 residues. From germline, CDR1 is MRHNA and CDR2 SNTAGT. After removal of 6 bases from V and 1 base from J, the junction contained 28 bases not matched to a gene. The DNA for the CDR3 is TGTGCCAGCAGGGGCAGGACCGGAACGGGCCATCTACCTCTAGCGGGATCCTACAATGAGCAGTTCTTC. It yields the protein CASRGRTGTGHLPLAGSYNEQFF.

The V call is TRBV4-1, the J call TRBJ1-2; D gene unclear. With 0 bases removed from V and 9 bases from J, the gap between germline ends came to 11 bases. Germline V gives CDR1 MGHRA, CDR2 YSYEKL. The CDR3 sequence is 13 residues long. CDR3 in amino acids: CASSQDEGRRYTF. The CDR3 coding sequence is TGCGCCAGCAGCCAAGACGAAGGAAGGCGCTACACCTTC.

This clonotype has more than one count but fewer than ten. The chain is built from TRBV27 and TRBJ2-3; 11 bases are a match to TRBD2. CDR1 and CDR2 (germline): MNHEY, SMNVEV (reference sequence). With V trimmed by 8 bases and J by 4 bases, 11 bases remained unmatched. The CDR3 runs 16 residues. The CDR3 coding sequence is TGTGCCAGCGTCCCCTTAGCGGGAGGGCCGGCAGATACGCAGTATTTT. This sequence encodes CASVPLAGGPADTQYF.

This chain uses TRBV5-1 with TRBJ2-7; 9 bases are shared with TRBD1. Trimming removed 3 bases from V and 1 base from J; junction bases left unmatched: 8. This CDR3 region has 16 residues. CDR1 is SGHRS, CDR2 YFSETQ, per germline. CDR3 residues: CASSSRDRASSYEQYF. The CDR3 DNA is TGCGCCAGCAGCTCCCGGGACAGGGCGTCTTCCTACGAGCAGTACTTC.

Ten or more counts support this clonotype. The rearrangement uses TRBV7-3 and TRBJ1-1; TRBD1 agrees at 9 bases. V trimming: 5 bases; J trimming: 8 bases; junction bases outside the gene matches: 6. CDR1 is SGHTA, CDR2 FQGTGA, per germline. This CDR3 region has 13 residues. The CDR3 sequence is CASSDRTGDEAFF. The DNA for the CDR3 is TGTGCCAGCAGCGATAGGACAGGGGACGAAGCTTTCTTT.

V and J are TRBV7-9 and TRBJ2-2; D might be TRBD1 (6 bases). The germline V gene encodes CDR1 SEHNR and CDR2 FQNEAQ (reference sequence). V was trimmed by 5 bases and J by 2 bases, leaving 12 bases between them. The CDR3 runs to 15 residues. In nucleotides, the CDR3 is TGTGCCAGCAGCGACCGGGACATAAACACCGGGGAGCTGTTTTTT. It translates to CASSDRDINTGELFF.

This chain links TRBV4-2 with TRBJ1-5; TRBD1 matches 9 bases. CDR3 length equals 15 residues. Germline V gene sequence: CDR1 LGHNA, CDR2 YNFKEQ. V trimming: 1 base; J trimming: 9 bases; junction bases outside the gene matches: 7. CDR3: CASSQADRGGRPQHF. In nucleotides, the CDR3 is TGTGCCAGCAGCCAAGCGGACAGGGGTGGACGGCCCCAGCATTTT.

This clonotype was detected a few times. The CDR3 DNA follows: TGCGCCAGCAGCGAGAAGGCGGGAGTACCCTACAATGAGCAGTTCTTC. Amino acids: CASSEKAGVPYNEQFF. V and J are TRBV5-1 and TRBJ2-1; 7 nucleotides align to TRBD2. This CDR3 region has 16 residues. Germline CDR1 SGHRS, CDR2 YFSETQ. V was pared by 4 bases and J by 2 bases, with 9 bases of the junction left unmatched. The full variable domain, its missing parts supplied by reference TRBV5-1 and TRBJ2-1, is KAGVTQTPRYLIKTRGQQVTLSCSPISGHRSVSWYQQTPGQGLQFLFEYFSETQRNKGNFPGRFSGRQFSNSRSEMNVSTLELGDSALYLCASSEKAGVPYNEQFFGPGTRLTVL.

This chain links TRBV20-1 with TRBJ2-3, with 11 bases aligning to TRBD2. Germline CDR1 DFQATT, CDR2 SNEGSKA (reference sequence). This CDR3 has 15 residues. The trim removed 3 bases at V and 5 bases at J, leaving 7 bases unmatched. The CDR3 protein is CSARSLAGGGDTQYF. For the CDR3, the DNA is TGCAGTGCTAGGTCGCTAGCGGGAGGTGGAGATACGCAGTATTTT.

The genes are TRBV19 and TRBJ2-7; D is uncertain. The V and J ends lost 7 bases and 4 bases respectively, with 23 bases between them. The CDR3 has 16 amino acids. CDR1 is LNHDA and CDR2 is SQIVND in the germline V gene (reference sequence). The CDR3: CASTSSQASGPYEQYF. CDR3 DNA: TGTGCCAGTACCTCCTCCCAGGCCTCAGGACCTTACGAGCAGTACTTC.

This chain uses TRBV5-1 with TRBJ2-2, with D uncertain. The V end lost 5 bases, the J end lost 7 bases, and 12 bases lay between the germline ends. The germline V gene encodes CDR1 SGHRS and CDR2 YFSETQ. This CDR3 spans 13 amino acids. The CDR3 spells CASRTAGVGELFF. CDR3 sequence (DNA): TGCGCCAGCAGGACTGCTGGGGTCGGGGAGCTGTTTTTT.

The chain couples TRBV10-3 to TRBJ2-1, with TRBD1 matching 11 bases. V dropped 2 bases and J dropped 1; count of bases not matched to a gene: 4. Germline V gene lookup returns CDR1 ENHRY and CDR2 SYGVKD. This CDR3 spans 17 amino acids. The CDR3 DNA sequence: TGTGCCATCAGTGAGAGGCGGGACAGGGGGTCCTACAATGAGCAGTTCTTC. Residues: CAISERRDRGSYNEQFF.

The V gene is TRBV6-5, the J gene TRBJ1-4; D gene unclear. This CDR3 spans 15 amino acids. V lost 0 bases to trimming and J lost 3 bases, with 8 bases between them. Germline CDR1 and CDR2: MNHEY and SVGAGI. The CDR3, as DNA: TGTGCCAGCAGTTACTCGGGTCCCTCTAATGAAAAACTGTTTTTT. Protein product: CASSYSGPSNEKLFF.

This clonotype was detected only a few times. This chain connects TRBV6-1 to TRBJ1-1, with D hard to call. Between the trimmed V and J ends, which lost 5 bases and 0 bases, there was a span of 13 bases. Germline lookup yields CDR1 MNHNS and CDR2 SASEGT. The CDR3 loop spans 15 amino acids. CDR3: CASSHMGSLNTEAFF. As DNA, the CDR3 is TGTGCCAGCAGTCATATGGGCAGCTTGAACACTGAAGCTTTCTTT.

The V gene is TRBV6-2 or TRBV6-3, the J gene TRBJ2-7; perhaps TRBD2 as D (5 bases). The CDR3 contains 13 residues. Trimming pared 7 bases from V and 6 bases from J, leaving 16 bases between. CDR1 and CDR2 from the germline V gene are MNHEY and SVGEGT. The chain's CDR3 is CASTQSLSGEQYF. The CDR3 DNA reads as TGTGCCAGCACCCAGAGCCTGAGCGGCGAGCAGTACTTC.

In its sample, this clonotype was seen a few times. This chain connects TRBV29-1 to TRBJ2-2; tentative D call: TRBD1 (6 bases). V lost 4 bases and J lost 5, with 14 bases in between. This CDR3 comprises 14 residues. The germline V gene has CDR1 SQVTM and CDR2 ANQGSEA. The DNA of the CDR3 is TGCAGCGTTGCCGTACAGGGAACGACCGGGGAGCTGTTTTTT. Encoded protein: CSVAVQGTTGELFF.

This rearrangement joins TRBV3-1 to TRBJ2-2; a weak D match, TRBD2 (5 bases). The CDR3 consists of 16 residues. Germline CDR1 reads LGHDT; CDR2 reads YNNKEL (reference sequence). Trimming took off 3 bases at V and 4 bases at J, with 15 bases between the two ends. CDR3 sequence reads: CASSHWVAGSTGELFF. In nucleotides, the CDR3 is TGTGCCAGCAGCCATTGGGTTGCGGGCAGCACCGGGGAGCTGTTTTTT.

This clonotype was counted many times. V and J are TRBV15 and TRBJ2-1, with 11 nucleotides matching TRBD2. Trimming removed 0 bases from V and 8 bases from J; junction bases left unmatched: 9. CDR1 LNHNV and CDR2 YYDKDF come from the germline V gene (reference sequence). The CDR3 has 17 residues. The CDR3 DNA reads TGTGCCACCAGCAGAGATCTAGCGGGAGGTTCTTGGGATGAGCAGTTCTTC. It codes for CATSRDLAGGSWDEQFF. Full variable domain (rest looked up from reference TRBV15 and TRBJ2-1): DAMVIQNPRYQVTQFGKPVTLSCSQTLNHNVMYWYQQKSSQAPKLLFHYYDKDFNNEADTPDNFQSRRPNTSFCFLDIRSPGLGDTAMYLCATSRDLAGGSWDEQFFGPGTRLTVL.

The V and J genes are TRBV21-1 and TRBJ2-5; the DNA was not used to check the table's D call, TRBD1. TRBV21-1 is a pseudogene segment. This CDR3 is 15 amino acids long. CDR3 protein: CASSKEQGPSNTQYF. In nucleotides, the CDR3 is TGTGCCAGCAGCAAAGAACAGGGACCTTCGAATACCCAGTACTTC.

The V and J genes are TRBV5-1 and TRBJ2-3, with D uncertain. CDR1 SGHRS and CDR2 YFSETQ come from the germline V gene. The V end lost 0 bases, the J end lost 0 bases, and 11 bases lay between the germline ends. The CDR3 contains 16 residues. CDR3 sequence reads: CASSLAGLPSTDTQYF. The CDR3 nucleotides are TGCGCCAGCAGCTTGGCCGGGTTGCCTAGCACAGATACGCAGTATTTT.

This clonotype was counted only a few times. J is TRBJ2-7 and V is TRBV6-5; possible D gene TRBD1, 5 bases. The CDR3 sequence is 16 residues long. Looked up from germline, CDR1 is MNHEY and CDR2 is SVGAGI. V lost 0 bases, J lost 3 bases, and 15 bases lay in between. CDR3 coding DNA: TGTGCCAGCAGTTACTCGATACAGGCTGAATACTACGAGCAGTACTTC. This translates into CASSYSIQAEYYEQYF.

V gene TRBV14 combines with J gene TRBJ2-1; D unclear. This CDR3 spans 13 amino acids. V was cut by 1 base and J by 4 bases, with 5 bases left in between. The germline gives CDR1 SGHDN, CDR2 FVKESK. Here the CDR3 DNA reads TGTGCCAGCAGCCAAGCATGGTACAATGAGCAGTTCTTC. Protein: CASSQAWYNEQFF. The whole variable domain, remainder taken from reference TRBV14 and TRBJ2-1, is EAGVTQFPSHSVIEKGQTVTLRCDPISGHDNLYWYRRVMGKEIKFLLHFVKESKQDESGMPNNRFLAERTGGTYSTLKVQPAELEDSGVYFCASSQAWYNEQFFGPGTRLTVL.

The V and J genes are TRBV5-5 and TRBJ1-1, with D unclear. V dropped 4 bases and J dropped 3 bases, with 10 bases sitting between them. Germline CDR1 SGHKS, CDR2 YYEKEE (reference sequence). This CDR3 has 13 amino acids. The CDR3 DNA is TGTGCCAGCAGCCCGACATCGGACACTGAAGCTTTCTTT. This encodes CASSPTSDTEAFF. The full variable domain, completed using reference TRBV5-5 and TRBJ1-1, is DAGVTQSPTHLIKTRGQQVTLRCSPISGHKSVSWYQQVLGQGPQFIFQYYEKEERGRGNFPDRFSARQFPNYSSELNVNALLLGDSALYLCASSPTSDTEAFFGQGTRLTVV.

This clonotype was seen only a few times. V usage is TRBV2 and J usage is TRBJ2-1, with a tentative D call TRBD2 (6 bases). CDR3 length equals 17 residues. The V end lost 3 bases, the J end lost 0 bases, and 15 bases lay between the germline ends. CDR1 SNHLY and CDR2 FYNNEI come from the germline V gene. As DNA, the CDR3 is TGTGCCAGCAGTGAGCAGCGGGCCTGGAGCTCCTACAATGAGCAGTTCTTC. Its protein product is CASSEQRAWSSYNEQFF.

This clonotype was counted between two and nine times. CDR3 sequence reads: CASSRQAWETQYF. CDR3 in DNA: TGTGCCAGCAGCCGACAGGCGTGGGAGACCCAGTACTTC. The V call is TRBV2, the J call TRBJ2-5; D is possibly TRBD1 (6 bases). The CDR3 runs 13 residues. Germline CDR1 reads SNHLY; CDR2 reads FYNNEI. Deletions cut 6 bases from V and 5 bases from J, with 13 bases between.

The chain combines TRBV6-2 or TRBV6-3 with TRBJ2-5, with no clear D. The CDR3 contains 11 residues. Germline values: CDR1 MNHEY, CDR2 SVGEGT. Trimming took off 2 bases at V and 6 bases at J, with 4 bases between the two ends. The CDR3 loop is CASSYLKTQYF. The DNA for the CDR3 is TGTGCCAGCAGTTACCTGAAGACCCAGTACTTC.

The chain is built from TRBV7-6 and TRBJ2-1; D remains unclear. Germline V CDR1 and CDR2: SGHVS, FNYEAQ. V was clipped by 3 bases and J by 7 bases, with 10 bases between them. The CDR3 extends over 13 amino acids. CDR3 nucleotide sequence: TGTGCCAGCAGCTTTGGGGTAGGAAATGAGCAGTTCTTC. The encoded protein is CASSFGVGNEQFF.

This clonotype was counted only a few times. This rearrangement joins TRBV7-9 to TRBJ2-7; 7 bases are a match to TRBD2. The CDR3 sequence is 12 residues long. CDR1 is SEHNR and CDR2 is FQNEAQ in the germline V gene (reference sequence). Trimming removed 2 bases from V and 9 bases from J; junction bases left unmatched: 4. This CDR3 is CASSLREGVQYF. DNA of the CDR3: TGTGCCAGCAGCTTAAGGGAGGGTGTGCAGTACTTC.

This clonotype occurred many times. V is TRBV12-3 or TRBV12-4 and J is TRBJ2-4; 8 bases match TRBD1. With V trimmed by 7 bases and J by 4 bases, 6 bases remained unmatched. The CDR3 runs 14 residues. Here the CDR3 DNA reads TGTGCCAGCACCCAACAGGGGGTAAAAAACATTCAGTACTTC. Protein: CASTQQGVKNIQYF.